A selection of T cell receptor beta chains follows, all from one sample in a study of OX40 agonist ivuxolimab in advanced cancers. Libraries were prepared by immunoSEQ multiplex PCR; TCRdb keeps only in-frame clonotypes and omits some of them. The table includes fewer than 30,000 clones, about 83% detected once. The sample in question was CD4+ or CD8+ T cells sorted from blood, obtained in a trial of the OX40 agonist ivuxolimab. Receptors were obtained from an adult with an advanced solid tumor such as melanoma, head and neck, liver or kidney cancer. The CDR3 runs from the conserved cysteine through the conserved F or W. The order of the fields is J gene, V gene, CDR3 protein.

>TRBJ1-5|TRBV9
CASSEQGTGNQPQHF
>TRBJ1-1|TRBV6-5
CASRGITAFF
>TRBJ2-7|TRBV29-1
CSVKRVGSDYEQYF
>TRBJ2-7|TRBV7-8
CASSLYRSSYEQYF
>TRBJ1-2|TRBV28
CASSLSGAGTANYGYTF
>TRBJ2-3|TRBV19
CASSIKNRWGADTQYF
>TRBJ2-5|TRBV9
CASSVGGVETQYF
>TRBJ2-2|TRBV27
CASSTPGTATGELFF
>TRBJ1-4|TRBV9
CASSVQATPQGDRGKLFF
>TRBJ1-1|TRBV4-3
CASSQVSGDTEAFF
>TRBJ2-1|TRBV6-6
CASSYFGGGHNEQFF
>TRBJ2-2|TRBV6-5
CASSYMGSGELFF
>TRBJ2-1|TRBV6-5
CASSWGQGAGNEQFF
>TRBJ1-4|TRBV29-1
CSVEDLGDRGQEKLFF
>TRBJ2-1|TRBV19
CASSKTSGGAHEQFF
>TRBJ1-2|TRBV4-1
CASRNPTARNYGYTF
>TRBJ2-5|TRBV18
CASSPSLPDRGIQETQYF
>TRBJ2-5|TRBV5-5
CASSGLSMPVDRGFQETQYF
>TRBJ2-5|TRBV5-1
CASSLVGQPGKAQYF
>TRBJ1-2|TRBV4-3
CASSQDLPNYGYTF
>TRBJ1-1|TRBV7-9
CASSSGTVKSEAFF
>TRBJ2-3|TRBV7-2
CASSLAEDTQYF
>TRBJ1-2|TRBV4-1
CASSQDDRADGYTF
>TRBJ1-4|TRBV16
CASTTIVALTNEKLFF
>TRBJ1-4|TRBV13
CASSSGTGVEKLFF
>TRBJ1-1|TRBV20-1
CSASNTEAFF
>TRBJ2-1|TRBV6-5
CATTQGYAEQFF
>TRBJ2-1|TRBV29-1
CSVEDPYSGGEEQFF
>TRBJ1-2|TRBV5-4
CASSFGSAGYTF
>TRBJ2-1|TRBV5-6
CASIIGGTTYNEQFF
>TRBJ2-1|TRBV7-2
CASSLPLTGSGGQQFF
>TRBJ1-4|TRBV7-9
CASSSNRGRTNEKLFF
>TRBJ2-2|TRBV6-5
CASSYAGAGELFF
>TRBJ2-3|TRBV6-4
CASSDSSGGADTQYF
>TRBJ1-5|TRBV19
CASSMGGWSNQPQHF
>TRBJ2-2|TRBV4-3
CASSQDSGANTGELFF
>TRBJ1-4|TRBV11-2
CASSLSPLGTLVGNEKLFF
>TRBJ1-5|TRBV27
CATGTASNQPQHF
>TRBJ1-2|TRBV29-1
CSVWDRGIGYTF
>TRBJ2-7|TRBV9
CASSVSAGHGYEQYF
>TRBJ2-1|TRBV4-3
CASSQAAGPHNEQFF
>TRBJ2-3|TRBV20-1
CSASEGDTQYF
>TRBJ1-6|TRBV13
CASSLDRLSSYNSPLHF
>TRBJ2-3|TRBV4-3
CASSHYGQITDTQYF
>TRBJ2-6|TRBV9
CASSVGSGANVLTF
>TRBJ1-5|TRBV5-6
CASSPKRDRYNQPQHF
>TRBJ2-7|TRBV4-1
CASSQEAKPRSEQYF
>TRBJ2-7|TRBV19
CASSIGSQGQYF
>TRBJ2-2|TRBV4-1
CASSWTSGEGTGELFF
>TRBJ2-1|TRBV11-3
CASSLVVGFYNEQFF
>TRBJ2-2|TRBV14
CASSLQGVGELFF
>TRBJ1-2|TRBV7-2
CASREQGANYGYTF
>TRBJ1-2|TRBV4-1
CASSQGDSYGYTF
>TRBJ2-1|TRBV4-3
CASSQEALNYNEQFF
>TRBJ2-7|TRBV7-2
CASSFGVGSEQYF